A single sample is the source of the 28 T cell receptor beta chains below, sequenced in a study of cytomegalovirus exposure and HLA in healthy donors. A multiplex PCR was run with 60 Vbeta primers and 13 Jbeta primers. The data were produced by immunoSEQ multiplex PCR, yet TCRdb's version contains in-frame clones alone and is incomplete. The sample's table shows about 140,000 clones. Specimen: PBMCs. These receptors were obtained from a woman between 18 and 30 years old in good health and CMV-seronegative.

The CDR3 nucleotides are TGTGCCAGCAGCCAAGATATGGGGGGACGATGGACTGAAGCTTTCTTT. This gives the protein CASSQDMGGRWTEAFF. The V call is TRBV4-2, the J call TRBJ1-1; TRBD1 might be the D (5 bases). Trimming cost V 0 bases and J 5 bases, with 16 bases left between them. The CDR3 totals 16 residues. Germline values: CDR1 LGHNA, CDR2 YNFKEQ.

As DNA, the CDR3 is TGTGCCAGCAGCTTGTTTGGCGGGAGTCGTATAGATACGCAGTATTTT. Translated, it gives CASSLFGGSRIDTQYF. V usage is TRBV5-5 and J usage is TRBJ2-3, with 7 bases identical to TRBD2. CDR3 length: 16 residues. V shed 1 base, J shed 5 bases, and the junction held 10 bases outside the gene matches. Germline V lookup: CDR1 SGHKS, CDR2 YYEKEE (reference sequence).

CDR3 nucleotides: TGCGCCAGCAGCTTGGTTGGGCCTAATGAAAAACTGTTTTTT. This sequence encodes CASSLVGPNEKLFF. This sequence joins TRBV5-1 and TRBJ1-4; D is unclear. CDR1 is SGHRS and CDR2 is YFSETQ in the germline V gene. The CDR3 has 14 amino acids. With 0 bases removed from V and 3 bases from J, the gap between germline ends came to 6 bases.

The rearrangement uses TRBV5-6 and TRBJ2-7; no firm D call. CDR1 SGHDT and CDR2 YYEEEE come from the germline V gene. Between the trimmed V and J ends, which lost 2 bases and 3 bases, there was a span of 9 bases. This CDR3 has 13 residues. The CDR3 DNA follows: TGTGCCAGCAGCTTTGGCGGAAGCTACGAGCAGTACTTC. Translated, it gives CASSFGGSYEQYF.

The rearrangement joins TRBV5-1 to TRBJ2-1; possibly TRBD2 for D (5 bases). Per germline, CDR1 SGHRS and CDR2 YFSETQ. This CDR3 is 12 amino acids long. V was cut by 2 bases and J by 10 bases, with 10 bases left in between. Written as DNA, the CDR3 is TGCGCCAGCAGCTTTGAAGGAGGAGAGCAGTTCTTC. Amino acid sequence: CASSFEGGEQFF.

Of note for this clone: Other DNA sequences in this specimen translate into the identical CDR3. The chain joins TRBV10-3 to TRBJ2-1, with D maybe TRBD1 (7 bases). The CDR3 contains 15 residues. The germline V gene encodes CDR1 ENHRY and CDR2 SYGVKD. With 7 bases removed from V and 2 bases from J, the gap between germline ends came to 15 bases. CDR3 DNA sequence: TGTGCCATCAACCAGGAGGGGGCCACCTACAATGAGCAGTTCTTC. This codes for CAINQEGATYNEQFF.

The chain carries TRBV4-1 and TRBJ2-7, with 7 nucleotides matching TRBD1. The ends lost 3 bases at V and 6 bases at J; junction bases unmatched: 8. Germline assignment: CDR1 MGHRA and CDR2 YSYEKL. The CDR3 totals 14 residues. CDR3 residues: CASSHSTGQGEQYF. In nucleotides, the CDR3 is TGCGCCAGCAGCCACTCGACAGGGCAGGGCGAGCAGTACTTC.

V usage is TRBV29-1 and J usage is TRBJ2-3; TRBD2 aligns across 12 bases. CDR3 length: 13 residues. The junction had 0 bases not matched to a gene; V was cut back by 2 bases and J by 6 bases. The V gene's germline CDR1 is SQVTM and CDR2 ANQGSEA. CDR3 bases: TGCAGCGTTGAACTAGCGGGAGGGGATACGCAGTATTTT. Translated, it gives CSVELAGGDTQYF.

The J gene is TRBJ1-2, the V gene TRBV6-5; 8 nucleotides match TRBD1. Germline V CDR1 and CDR2: MNHEY, SVGAGI. The CDR3 runs 14 residues. Trimming at V came to 5 bases and at J to 2 bases, leaving 4 bases not matched to a gene. CDR3: CASSRGQENYGYTF. The DNA for the CDR3 is TGTGCCAGCAGTCGGGGACAGGAGAACTATGGCTACACCTTC.

The rearrangement uses TRBV14 and TRBJ2-1, with a possible D match to TRBD2 (5 bases). Trimming pared 4 bases from V and 0 bases from J, leaving 10 bases between. Germline V lookup: CDR1 SGHDN, CDR2 FVKESK. The CDR3 extends over 15 amino acids. CDR3 DNA sequence: TGTGCCAGCAGCCTCGGGGTCAGCTCCTACAATGAGCAGTTCTTC. Translation gives CASSLGVSSYNEQFF.

This chain links TRBV5-6 with TRBJ1-2; D gene uncertain. Germline CDR1 and CDR2: SGHDT and YYEEEE. The germline V and J ends were trimmed by 0 bases and 8 bases, with 11 bases remaining between them. This CDR3 contains 13 residues. The CDR3 nucleotides read TGTGCCAGCAGCTTGGACCGGGCGGGAGGCTACACCTTC. Translation: CASSLDRAGGYTF.

The rearrangement joins TRBV4-1 to TRBJ2-7; 7 nucleotides align to TRBD1. Trimming removed 1 base from V and 4 bases from J; junction bases left unmatched: 4. Germline V gives CDR1 MGHRA, CDR2 YSYEKL. The CDR3 length is 14 residues. CDR3 amino acids: CASSQGQGLYEQYF. The CDR3 nucleotides are TGCGCCAGCAGCCAAGGACAGGGTTTGTACGAGCAGTACTTC.

The rearrangement joins TRBV7-3 to TRBJ2-5; 10 nucleotides agree with TRBD1. The CDR3 sequence is 15 residues long. Germline lookup yields CDR1 SGHTA and CDR2 FQGTGA. V gave up 2 bases and J gave up 2 bases; unmatched junction bases: 2. The CDR3 DNA reads TGTGCCAGCAGCTTACGGACAGGGGGTCAAGAGACCCAGTACTTC. Translation gives CASSLRTGGQETQYF. Based on the CDR3 plus reference TRBV7-3 and TRBJ2-5, the full variable domain is GAGVSQTPSNKVTEKGKYVELRCDPISGHTALYWYRQSLGQGPEFLIYFQGTGAADDSGLPNDRFFAVRPEGSVSTLKIQRTERGDSAVYLCASSLRTGGQETQYFGPGTRLLVL.

The chain uses TRBV25-1 and TRBJ2-3; D gene ambiguous. Germline lookup yields CDR1 MGHDK and CDR2 SYGVNS. V was trimmed by 6 bases and J by 7 bases, leaving 8 bases between them. CDR3 length: 11 amino acids. The CDR3 DNA sequence: TGTGCCAGCAGCGACGGGTATACGCAGTATTTT. Translated: CASSDGYTQYF. Looking up the rest from reference TRBV25-1 and TRBJ2-3 gives the full variable domain: EADIYQTPRYLVIGTGKKITLECSQTMGHDKMYWYQQDPGMELHLIHYSYGVNSTEKGDLSSESTVSRIRTEHFPLTLESARPSHTSQYLCASSDGYTQYFGPGTRLTVL.

The V gene is TRBV7-2, the J gene TRBJ1-1; no clear D gene. Germline V CDR1 and CDR2: SGHTA, FQGNSA. V was pared by 3 bases and J by 4 bases, with 9 bases between. The CDR3 extends over 13 amino acids. The CDR3, as DNA: TGTGCCAGCAGCTTTGACGGGAGCACTGAAGCTTTCTTT. Translation: CASSFDGSTEAFF.

The chain employs TRBV6-4 and TRBJ2-3; D gene ambiguous. V shed 5 bases and J shed 4 bases, with 13 bases lying between them. This CDR3 contains 14 residues. CDR1 is MRHNA and CDR2 is SNTAGT in the germline V gene. The CDR3 DNA reads as TGTGCCAGCAGTCTTTCGGGTTGGGCAGATACGCAGTATTTT. It yields the protein CASSLSGWADTQYF.

The rearrangement joins TRBV19 to TRBJ2-5, with 11 bases lining up with TRBD2. From germline, CDR1 is LNHDA and CDR2 SQIVND (reference sequence). V was pared by 3 bases and J by 1 base, with 4 bases of the junction left unmatched. CDR3 length equals 16 residues. In nucleotides, the CDR3 is TGTGCCAGTAGTATGGGGCTAGCGGGGGGCCAAGAGACCCAGTACTTC. Its protein is CASSMGLAGGQETQYF.

The rearrangement uses TRBV11-1 and TRBJ2-7; TRBD2 agrees at 8 bases. Germline CDR1 is SGHAT and CDR2 is FQDESV (reference sequence). The CDR3 is made up of 13 amino acids. The V gene end was trimmed by 3 bases and the J gene end by 3 bases; junction bases not matched to a gene: 1. CDR3 sequence: CASSFTSGYEQYV. The CDR3 nucleotides read TGTGCCAGCAGCTTTACTAGCGGCTACGAGCAGTACGTC.

The gene calls are TRBV21-1 and TRBJ1-5. TRBV21-1 represents a pseudogene. The CDR3 consists of 13 residues. The DNA of the CDR3 is TGTGCCAGCAGGTGCGGGGGGCATCAGCCCCAGCATTTT. Protein product: CASRCGGHQPQHF.

The chain employs TRBV11-2 and TRBJ2-3; the D gene is possibly TRBD2 (6 bases). CDR1 and CDR2 from the germline V gene are SGHAT and FQNNGV. Trimming removed 1 base from V and 0 bases from J, with 8 bases in between. The CDR3 sequence is 15 residues long. The CDR3: CASSLGGVSTDTQYF. The DNA for the CDR3 is TGTGCCAGCAGCTTAGGCGGGGTTAGCACAGATACGCAGTATTTT.

The CDR3 DNA reads TGTGCCAGCAGTTCCGGGACTAACCTGAGATATGGCTACACCTTC. Translation gives CASSSGTNLRYGYTF. The rearrangement joins TRBV5-4 to TRBJ1-2; maybe TRBD1 (5 bases). CDR3 length: 15 amino acids. Germline-derived CDR1 and CDR2 are SGHNT and YYREEE (reference sequence). Trimming pared 5 bases from V and 5 bases from J, leaving 19 bases between.

The rearrangement links TRBV7-9 to TRBJ2-1; 8 nucleotides line up with TRBD2. Trimming at V came to 5 bases and at J to 7 bases, leaving 13 bases not matched to a gene. The CDR3 is 16 residues long. The germline CDR1 and CDR2 sequences are SEHNR and FQNEAQ (reference sequence). The DNA of the CDR3 is TGTGCCAGCAGCCCCCCCGAGGGCGGGAGGAGAAATGAGCAGTTCTTC. Translating it yields CASSPPEGGRRNEQFF.

The chain joins TRBV29-1 to TRBJ2-2; maybe TRBD2 (6 bases). The CDR3 extends over 15 amino acids. Trimming stripped 0 bases from V and 6 bases from J, with 14 bases between. Germline CDR1 reads SQVTM; CDR2 reads ANQGSEA. The CDR3 nucleotides are TGCAGCGTTGAAGATCGGGGACTCCCCGCCGGGGAGCTGTTTTTT. Translating it yields CSVEDRGLPAGELFF.

The CDR3 sequence: CASSQEKTEYSGNTIYF. The CDR3 coding sequence is TGCGCCAGCAGCCAAGAAAAGACAGAGTACTCTGGAAACACCATATATTTT. The chain links TRBV4-3 to TRBJ1-3, with D perhaps TRBD1 (5 bases). Germline V gives CDR1 LGHNA, CDR2 YSLEER. The germline V and J ends were trimmed by 0 bases and 0 bases, with 12 bases remaining between them. CDR3 size: 17 residues.

The chain recombines TRBV2 with TRBJ1-6; TRBD1 aligns across 8 bases. CDR1 is SNHLY and CDR2 is FYNNEI in the germline V gene. The CDR3 covers 14 residues. V lost 5 bases to trimming and J lost 7 bases; unmatched junction nucleotides: 4. The DNA of the CDR3 is TGTGCCAGCAGTCGTGACAGGGGCAATTCACCCCTCCACTTT. Amino acids: CASSRDRGNSPLHF. Full variable domain (remainder filled in from reference TRBV2 and TRBJ1-6): EPEVTQTPSHQVTQMGQEVILRCVPISNHLYFYWYRQILGQKVEFLVSFYNNEISEKSEIFDDQFSVERPDGSNFTLKIRSTKLEDSAMYFCASSRDRGNSPLHFGNGTRLTVT.

The chain joins TRBV7-2 to TRBJ1-4; TRBD1 matches 12 bases. Germline CDR1 and CDR2: SGHTA and FQGNSA. The CDR3 has 19 amino acids. V lost 6 bases to trimming and J lost 0 bases; unmatched junction nucleotides: 11. CDR3 in amino acids: CASRGPGQGAFATNEKLFF. The DNA for the CDR3 is TGTGCCAGCAGGGGCCCGGGACAGGGGGCTTTTGCAACTAATGAAAAACTGTTTTTT.

This chain connects TRBV7-9 to TRBJ2-3; D is unresolved. The CDR3 totals 11 residues. V was shortened by 3 bases and J by 5 bases, with 3 bases between the two germline ends. The germline gives CDR1 SEHNR, CDR2 FQNEAQ (reference sequence). DNA for the CDR3: TGTGCCAGCAGCTTCCAAGATACGCAGTATTTT. Translation gives CASSFQDTQYF.

V and J are TRBV11-3 and TRBJ2-3, with 10 positions matching TRBD2. Germline V lookup: CDR1 SGHNT, CDR2 YENEEA. CDR3 length: 20 amino acids. The ends lost 4 bases at V and 8 bases at J; junction bases unmatched: 24. CDR3 amino acids: CASSSALAGEGSSHRRTQYF. The CDR3 coding sequence is TGTGCCAGCAGCTCAGCTCTAGCGGGAGAGGGTTCTTCACACAGGCGTACGCAGTATTTT.